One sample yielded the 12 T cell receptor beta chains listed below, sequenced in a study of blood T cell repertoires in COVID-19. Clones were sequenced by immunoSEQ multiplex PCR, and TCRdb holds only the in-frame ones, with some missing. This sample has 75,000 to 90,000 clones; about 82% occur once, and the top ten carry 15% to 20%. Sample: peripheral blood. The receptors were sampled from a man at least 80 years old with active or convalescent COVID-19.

This CDR3 reads CASSYSSQGKTQYF. CDR3 nucleotides: TGTGCCAGCAGTTACTCGAGCCAGGGCAAGACCCAGTACTTC. This chain connects TRBV6-5 to TRBJ2-5; D might be TRBD1 (5 bases). Germline assignment: CDR1 MNHEY and CDR2 SVGAGI. This CDR3 region has 14 residues. Deletions cut 0 bases from V and 6 bases from J, with 11 bases between.

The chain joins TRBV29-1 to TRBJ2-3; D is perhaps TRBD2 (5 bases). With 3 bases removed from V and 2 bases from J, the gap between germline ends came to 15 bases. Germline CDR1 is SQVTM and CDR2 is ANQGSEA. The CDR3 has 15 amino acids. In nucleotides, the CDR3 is TGCAGCGTTGACCCTCGGGGTCTGATCACAGATACGCAGTATTTT. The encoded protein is CSVDPRGLITDTQYF.

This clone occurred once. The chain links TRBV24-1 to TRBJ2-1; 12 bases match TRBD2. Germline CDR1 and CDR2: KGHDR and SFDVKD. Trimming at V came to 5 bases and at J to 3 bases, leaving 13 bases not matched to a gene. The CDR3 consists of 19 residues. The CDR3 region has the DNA TGTGCCACCAGTGTCGAGGGGGCTAGCGGGAGGGCCCGCTACAATGAGCAGTTCTTC. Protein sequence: CATSVEGASGRARYNEQFF.

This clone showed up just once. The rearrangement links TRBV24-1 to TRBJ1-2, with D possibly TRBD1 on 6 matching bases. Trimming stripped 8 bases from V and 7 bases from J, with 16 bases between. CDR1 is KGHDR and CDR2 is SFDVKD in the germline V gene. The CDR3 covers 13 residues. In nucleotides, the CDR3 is TGTGCCACCAACCCTCTACAGGGTCCTGGCTACACCTTC. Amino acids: CATNPLQGPGYTF.

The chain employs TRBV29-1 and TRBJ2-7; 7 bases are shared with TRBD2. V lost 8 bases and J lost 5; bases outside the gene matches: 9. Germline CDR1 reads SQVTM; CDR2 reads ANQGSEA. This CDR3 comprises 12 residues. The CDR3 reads CSFQAGLNEQYV. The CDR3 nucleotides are TGCAGCTTCCAAGCGGGACTGAACGAGCAGTACGTC.

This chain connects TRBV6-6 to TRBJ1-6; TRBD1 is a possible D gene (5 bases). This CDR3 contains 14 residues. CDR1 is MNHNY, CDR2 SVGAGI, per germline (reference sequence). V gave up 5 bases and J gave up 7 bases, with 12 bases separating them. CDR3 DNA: TGTGCCAGCAGTGCAGGGTTTGAGAATTCACCCCTCCACTTT. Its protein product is CASSAGFENSPLHF.

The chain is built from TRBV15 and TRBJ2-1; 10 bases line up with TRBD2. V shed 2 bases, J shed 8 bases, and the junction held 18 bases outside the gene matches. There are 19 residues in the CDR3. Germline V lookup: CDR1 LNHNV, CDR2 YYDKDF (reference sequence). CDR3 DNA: TGTGCCACCAGCAGACACCCCCCTGGGGCTAGCGGGAGTAAGGATGAGCAGTTCTTC. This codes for CATSRHPPGASGSKDEQFF.

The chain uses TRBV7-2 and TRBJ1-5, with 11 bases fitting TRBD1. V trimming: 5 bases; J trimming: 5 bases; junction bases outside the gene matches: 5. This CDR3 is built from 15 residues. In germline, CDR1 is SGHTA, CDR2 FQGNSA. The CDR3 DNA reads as TGTGCCAGCAGCGAGAGGACAGGGGGCGATCAGCCCCAGCATTTT. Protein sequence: CASSERTGGDQPQHF.

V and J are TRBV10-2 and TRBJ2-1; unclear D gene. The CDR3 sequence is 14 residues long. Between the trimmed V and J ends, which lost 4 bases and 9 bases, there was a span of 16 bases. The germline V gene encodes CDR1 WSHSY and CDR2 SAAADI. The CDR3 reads CASSGQAYVGEQFF. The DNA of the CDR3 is TGCGCCAGCAGTGGGCAGGCTTACGTTGGTGAGCAGTTCTTC.

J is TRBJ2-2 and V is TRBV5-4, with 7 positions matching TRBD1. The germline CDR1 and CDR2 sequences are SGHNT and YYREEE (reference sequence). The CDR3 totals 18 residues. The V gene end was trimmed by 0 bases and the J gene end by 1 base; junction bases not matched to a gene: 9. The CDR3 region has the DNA TGTGCCAGCAGCTTGGGGGGTGCAGGGGGTGAGAACACCGGGGAGCTGTTTTTT. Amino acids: CASSLGGAGGENTGELFF.

CDR3 region: CASQGLRKSSYNSPLHF. In nucleotides, the CDR3 is TGTGCCAGTCAAGGACTGCGGAAGAGCTCCTATAATTCACCCCTCCACTTT. V is TRBV5-6 and J is TRBJ1-6; D uncertain. CDR3 size: 17 residues. Trimming removed 8 bases at V and 0 bases at J, with 18 bases between. Germline CDR1 SGHDT, CDR2 YYEEEE. The variable domain in full, with the rest retrieved from reference TRBV5-6 and TRBJ1-6, is DAGVTQSPTHLIKTRGQQVTLRCSPKSGHDTVSWYQQALGQGPQFIFQYYEEEERQRGNFPDRFSGHQFPNYSSELNVNALLLGDSALYLCASQGLRKSSYNSPLHFGNGTRLTVT.

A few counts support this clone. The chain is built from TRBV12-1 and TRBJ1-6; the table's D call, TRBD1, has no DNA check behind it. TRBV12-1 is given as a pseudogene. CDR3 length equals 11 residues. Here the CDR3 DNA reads TGTGCCAGCAGCAACTCGGGACAGACACACTTT. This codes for CASSNSGQTHF.